This T cell receptor (beta chain) appears in the sequencing data of a study of cytomegalovirus exposure and HLA in healthy donors. The PCR was carried out with 60 Vbeta primers and 13 Jbeta primers. Profiled with immunoSEQ multiplex PCR; TCRdb holds only in-frame clones, not every one. The data contain about 190,000 clones, around 78% of them singletons. The ends lost 4 bases at V and 1 base at J; junction bases unmatched: 4. The CDR3 is 14 residues long. The germline gives CDR1 SGHRS, CDR2 YFSETQ. The sequenced sample consisted of PBMCs. This TCR came from a woman in her twenties or thirties in good health and CMV-seropositive. The rearrangement uses TRBV5-1 and TRBJ1-2, with 7 bases identical to TRBD1. The CDR3 nucleotides are TGCGCCAGCAGCCCGGGACAGCTTAACTATGGCTACACCTTC. It translates to CASSPGQLNYGYTF. Using reference TRBV5-1 and TRBJ1-2 for the parts outside the CDR3, the full variable domain is KAGVTQTPRYLIKTRGQQVTLSCSPISGHRSVSWYQQTPGQGLQFLFEYFSETQRNKGNFPGRFSGRQFSNSRSEMNVSTLELGDSALYLCASSPGQLNYGYTFGSGTRLTVV.